This T cell receptor (beta chain) was documented in a study of T cell responses to AZD1222 COVID-19 vaccine. With regard to this clone: Its antigen remains unidentified.

Profiled with immunoSEQ multiplex PCR; TCRdb holds only in-frame clones, not every one. The data hold some 180,000 clones, with approximately 90% observed a single time. Study outcomes and limitations: White British people made up most donors, females outnumbered males, and clonal diversity was possibly underestimated. In the spike-specific TCR repertoire, nearly half reportedly target unmutated variant regions. Repertoire sampling occurred only after the peak T cell response.

The starting material was peripheral blood, obtained 28 days after the second AZD1222 dose. The TCR was taken from an adult who received the AZD1222 COVID-19 vaccine.

The CDR3 nucleotides are TGTGCCAGCAGTTACTCGGGCTCAAATGAGCAGTTCTTC. Protein: CASSYSGSNEQFF. The rearrangement links TRBV6-2 or TRBV6-3 to TRBJ2-1; D remains ambiguous. Germline lookup yields CDR1 MNHEY and CDR2 SVGEGT. V lost 0 bases, J lost 7 bases, and 7 bases lay in between. The CDR3 consists of 13 residues.